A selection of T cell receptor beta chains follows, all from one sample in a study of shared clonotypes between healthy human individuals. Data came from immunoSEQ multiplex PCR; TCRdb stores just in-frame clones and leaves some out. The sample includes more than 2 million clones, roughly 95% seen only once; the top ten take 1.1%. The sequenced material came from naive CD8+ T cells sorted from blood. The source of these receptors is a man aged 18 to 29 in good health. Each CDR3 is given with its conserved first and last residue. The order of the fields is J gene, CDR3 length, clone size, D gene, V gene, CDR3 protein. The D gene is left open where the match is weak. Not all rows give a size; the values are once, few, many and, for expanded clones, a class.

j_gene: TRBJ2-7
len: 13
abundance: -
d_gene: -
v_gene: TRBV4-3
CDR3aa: CASSLDRSYEQYF

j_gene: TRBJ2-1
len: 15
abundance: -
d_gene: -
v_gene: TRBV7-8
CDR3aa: CASSLGAGSGNEQFF

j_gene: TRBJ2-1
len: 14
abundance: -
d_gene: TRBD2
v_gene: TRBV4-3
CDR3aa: CASSPRLANNEQFF

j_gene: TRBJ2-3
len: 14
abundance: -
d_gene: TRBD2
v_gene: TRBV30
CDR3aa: CAWSLGLSTDTQYF

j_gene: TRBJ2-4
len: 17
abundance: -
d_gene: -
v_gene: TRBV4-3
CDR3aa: CASSQSRQAKNQNIQYF

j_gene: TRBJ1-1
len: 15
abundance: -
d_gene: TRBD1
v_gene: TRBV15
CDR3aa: CATSSDRGLYTEAFF

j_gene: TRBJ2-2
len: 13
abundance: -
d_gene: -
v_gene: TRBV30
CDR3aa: CAWNQGNTGELFF

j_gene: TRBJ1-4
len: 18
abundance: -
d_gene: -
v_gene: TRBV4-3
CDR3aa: CASSQEDGAVGGNEKLFF

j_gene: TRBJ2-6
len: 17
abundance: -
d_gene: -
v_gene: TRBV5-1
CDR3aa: CASSSAAGTSGANVLTF

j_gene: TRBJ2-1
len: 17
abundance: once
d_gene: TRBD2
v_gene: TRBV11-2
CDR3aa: CASSLGGRLAPYNEQFF

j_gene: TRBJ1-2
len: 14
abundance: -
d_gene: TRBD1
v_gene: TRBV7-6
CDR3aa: CASSAGQGDYGYTF

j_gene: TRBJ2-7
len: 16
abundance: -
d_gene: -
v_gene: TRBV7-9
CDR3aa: CASSLIGQGGSYEQYF

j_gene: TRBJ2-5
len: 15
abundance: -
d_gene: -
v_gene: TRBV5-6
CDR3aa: CASSLLNGAQETQYF

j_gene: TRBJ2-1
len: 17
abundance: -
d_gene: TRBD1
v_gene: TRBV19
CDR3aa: CASSMYPTGSSYNEQFF

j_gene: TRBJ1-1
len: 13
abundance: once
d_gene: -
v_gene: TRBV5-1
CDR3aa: CASSLGGATEAFF

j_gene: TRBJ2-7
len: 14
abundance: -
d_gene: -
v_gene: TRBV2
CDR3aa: CASSGPLSSYEQYF

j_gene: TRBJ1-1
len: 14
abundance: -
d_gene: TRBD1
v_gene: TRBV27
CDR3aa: CASSLRDSNTEAFF

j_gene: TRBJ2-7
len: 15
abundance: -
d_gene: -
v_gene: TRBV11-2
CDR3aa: CASSGGSAPPYEQYF

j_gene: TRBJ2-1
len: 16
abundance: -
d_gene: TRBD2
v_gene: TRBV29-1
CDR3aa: CSVEEAGVKIYNEQFF

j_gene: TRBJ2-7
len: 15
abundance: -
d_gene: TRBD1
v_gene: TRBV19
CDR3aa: CASSVLGQGGDEQYF

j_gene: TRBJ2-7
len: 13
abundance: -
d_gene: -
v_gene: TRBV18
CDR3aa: CASSPGTRYEQYF

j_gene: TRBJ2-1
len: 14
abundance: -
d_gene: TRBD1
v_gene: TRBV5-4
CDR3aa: CASSSDGQANEQFF

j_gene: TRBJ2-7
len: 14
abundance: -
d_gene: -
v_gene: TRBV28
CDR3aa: CASSFAGRDLEQYF

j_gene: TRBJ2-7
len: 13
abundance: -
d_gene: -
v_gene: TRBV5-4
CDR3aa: CASAKEAGHEQYF

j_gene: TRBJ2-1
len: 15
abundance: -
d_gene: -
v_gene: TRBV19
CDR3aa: CASSIWGSSYNEQFF

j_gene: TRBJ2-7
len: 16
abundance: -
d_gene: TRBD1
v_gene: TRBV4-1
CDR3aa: CASSQEWTGATYEQYF

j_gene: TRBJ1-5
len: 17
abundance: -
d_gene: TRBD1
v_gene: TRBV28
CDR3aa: CASSQGPGQGAFQPQHF

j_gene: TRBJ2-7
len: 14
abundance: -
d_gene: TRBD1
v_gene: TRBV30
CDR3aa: CAWSEGQGAGEQYF

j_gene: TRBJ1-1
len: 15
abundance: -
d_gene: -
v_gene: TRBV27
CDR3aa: CASSLQFLRGTEAFF

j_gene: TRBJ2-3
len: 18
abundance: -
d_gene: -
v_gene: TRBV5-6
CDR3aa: CASSLERQGAWGTDTQYF

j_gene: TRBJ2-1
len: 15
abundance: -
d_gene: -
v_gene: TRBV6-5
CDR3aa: CASSYSSLGDNEQFF

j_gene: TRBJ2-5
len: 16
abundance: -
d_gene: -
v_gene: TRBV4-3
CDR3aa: CASSPVGGQPQETQYF

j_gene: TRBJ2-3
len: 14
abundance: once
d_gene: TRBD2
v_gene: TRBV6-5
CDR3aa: CASALAGGGDTQYF

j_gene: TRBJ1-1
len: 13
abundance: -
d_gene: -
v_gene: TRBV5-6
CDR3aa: CASSLGHPTEAFF

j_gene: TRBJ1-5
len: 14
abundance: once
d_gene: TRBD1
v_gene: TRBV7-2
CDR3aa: CASSGTGGNQPQHF

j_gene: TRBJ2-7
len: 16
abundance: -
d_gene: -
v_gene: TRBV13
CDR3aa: CASSLGDQGGVYEQYF

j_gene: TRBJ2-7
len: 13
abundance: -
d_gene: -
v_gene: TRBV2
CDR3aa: CASSERPEWEQYF

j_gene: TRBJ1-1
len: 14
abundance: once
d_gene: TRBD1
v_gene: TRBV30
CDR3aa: CASPGTGGNTEAFF

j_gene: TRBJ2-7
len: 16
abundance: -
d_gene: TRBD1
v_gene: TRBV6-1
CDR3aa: CASSEARGLLTYEQYF

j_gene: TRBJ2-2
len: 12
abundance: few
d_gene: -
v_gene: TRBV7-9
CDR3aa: CASSGSTGELFF

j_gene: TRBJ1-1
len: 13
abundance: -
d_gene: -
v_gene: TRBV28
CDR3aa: CASRTQENTEAFF

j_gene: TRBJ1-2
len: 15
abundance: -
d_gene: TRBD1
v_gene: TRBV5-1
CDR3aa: CASSLDPQGLGGYTF

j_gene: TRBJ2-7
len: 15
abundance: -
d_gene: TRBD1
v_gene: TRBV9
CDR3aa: CASSVTGGSSNEQYF